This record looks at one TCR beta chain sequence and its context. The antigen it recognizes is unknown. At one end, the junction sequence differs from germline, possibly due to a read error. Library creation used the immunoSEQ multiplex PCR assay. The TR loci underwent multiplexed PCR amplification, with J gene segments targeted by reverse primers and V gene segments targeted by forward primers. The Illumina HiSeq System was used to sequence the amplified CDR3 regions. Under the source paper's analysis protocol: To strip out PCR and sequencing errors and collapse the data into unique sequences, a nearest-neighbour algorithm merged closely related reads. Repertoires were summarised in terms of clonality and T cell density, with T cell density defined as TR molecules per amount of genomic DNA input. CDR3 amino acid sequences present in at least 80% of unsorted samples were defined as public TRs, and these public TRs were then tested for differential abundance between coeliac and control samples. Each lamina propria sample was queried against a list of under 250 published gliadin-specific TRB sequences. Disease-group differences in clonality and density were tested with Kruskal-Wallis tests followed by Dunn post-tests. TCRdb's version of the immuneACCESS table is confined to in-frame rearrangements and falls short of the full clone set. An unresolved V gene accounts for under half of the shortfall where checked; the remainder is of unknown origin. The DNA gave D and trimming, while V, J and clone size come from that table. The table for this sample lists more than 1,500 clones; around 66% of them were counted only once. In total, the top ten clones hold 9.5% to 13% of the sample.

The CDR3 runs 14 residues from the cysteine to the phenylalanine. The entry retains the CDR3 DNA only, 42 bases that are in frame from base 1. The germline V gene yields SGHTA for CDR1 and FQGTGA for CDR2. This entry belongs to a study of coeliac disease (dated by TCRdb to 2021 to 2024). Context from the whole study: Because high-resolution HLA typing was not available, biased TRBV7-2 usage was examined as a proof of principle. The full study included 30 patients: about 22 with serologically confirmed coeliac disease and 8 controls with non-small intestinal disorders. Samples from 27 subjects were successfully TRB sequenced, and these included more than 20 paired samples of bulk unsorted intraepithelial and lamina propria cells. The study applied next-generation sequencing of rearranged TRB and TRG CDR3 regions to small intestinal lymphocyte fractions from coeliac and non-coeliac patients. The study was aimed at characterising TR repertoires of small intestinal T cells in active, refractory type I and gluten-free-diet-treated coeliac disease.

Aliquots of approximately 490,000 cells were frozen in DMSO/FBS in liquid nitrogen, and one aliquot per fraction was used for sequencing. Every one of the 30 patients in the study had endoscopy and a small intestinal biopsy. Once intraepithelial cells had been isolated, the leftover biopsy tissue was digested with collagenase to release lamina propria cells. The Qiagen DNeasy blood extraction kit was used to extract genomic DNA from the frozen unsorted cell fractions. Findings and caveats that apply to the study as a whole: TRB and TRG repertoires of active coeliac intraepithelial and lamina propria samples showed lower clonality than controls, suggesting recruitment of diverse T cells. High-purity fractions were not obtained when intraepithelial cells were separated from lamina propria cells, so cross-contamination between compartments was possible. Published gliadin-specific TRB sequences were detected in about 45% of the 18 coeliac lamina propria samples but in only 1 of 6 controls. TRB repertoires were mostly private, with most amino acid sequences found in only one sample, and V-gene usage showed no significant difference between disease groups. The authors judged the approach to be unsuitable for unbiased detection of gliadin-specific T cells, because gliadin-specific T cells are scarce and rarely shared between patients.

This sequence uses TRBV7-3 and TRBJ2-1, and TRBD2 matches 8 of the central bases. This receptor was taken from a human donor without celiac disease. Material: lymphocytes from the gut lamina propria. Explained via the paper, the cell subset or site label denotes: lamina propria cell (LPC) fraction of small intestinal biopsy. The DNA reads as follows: TGTGCCGGCAGTCCAGGACTAGCCCACAATGAGCAGTTCTTC. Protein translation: CAGSPGLAHNEQFF.